This T cell receptor (beta chain) was found in a study of T cell responses to AZD1222 COVID-19 vaccine. Study conclusions and caveats: Most donors were white British, females outnumbered males, and clonal diversity was possibly underestimated. Regions left unmutated in variants are reportedly the target of nearly half of spike-specific TCRs.

V shed 4 bases, J shed 2 bases, and the junction held 12 bases outside the gene matches. Germline V CDR1 and CDR2: SGHKS, YYEKEE (reference sequence). The CDR3 covers 17 residues. This clone was seen just once. Antigen unknown. The table came from immunoSEQ multiplex PCR; TCRdb's copy has only in-frame clones and leaves some out. The data hold roughly 100,000 clones, with 91% observed a single time. The sequence was obtained from an adult in good health. Sequenced here: peripheral blood, sampled on day 0 of AZD1222 vaccination. The chain carries TRBV5-5 and TRBJ2-7, with TRBD1 matching over 10 bases. The CDR3 sequence: CASSPPGQGSEAYEQYF. The CDR3 region has the DNA TGTGCCAGCAGCCCCCCGGGACAGGGGAGTGAGGCCTACGAGCAGTACTTC. Full variable domain (remainder filled in from reference TRBV5-5 and TRBJ2-7): DAGVTQSPTHLIKTRGQQVTLRCSPISGHKSVSWYQQVLGQGPQFIFQYYEKEERGRGNFPDRFSARQFPNYSSELNVNALLLGDSALYLCASSPPGQGSEAYEQYFGPGTRLTVT.